The 18 T cell receptor beta chains below come from one sample, sequenced in a study of blood T cells in healthy people across ages. Together with a sample-barcoded 5' primer, a J-beta primer mix was included in a second PCR lasting roughly 6 to 12 cycles. TCRdb redid the calling of the 5' RACE reads with MiXCR, one entry per CDR3 protein. The profile shows around 870,000 distinct CDR3 sequences, roughly 26% of them singletons. The sequenced sample was blood. The receptors stem from an elderly woman in good health.

The chain links TRBV7-2 to TRBJ2-1, with a weak D call TRBD1 (5 bases). V was pared by 0 bases and J by 9 bases, with 12 bases between. Germline V CDR1 and CDR2: SGHTA, FQGNSA. This CDR3 has 14 amino acids. The chain's CDR3 is CASSLAKGRGEQFF. Here the CDR3 DNA reads TGTGCCAGCAGCTTAGCGAAGGGAAGGGGTGAGCAGTTCTTC.

This clonotype was seen more than once but under ten times. This clone may be a read error of a much larger clone one base away. The chain has TRBV10-3 and TRBJ2-5; D is uncertain. Trimming removed 1 base from V and 11 bases from J, with 20 bases in between. This CDR3 comprises 15 residues. CDR1 and CDR2 from the germline V gene are ENHRY and SYGVKD. This CDR3 is CAISEFGQLYNEQYF. CDR3 DNA: TGTGCCATCAGTGAGTTCGGGCAATTATACAATGAGCAGTACTTC.

The V call is TRBV9, the J call TRBJ2-2; 9 nucleotides match TRBD1. The CDR3 consists of 17 residues. V lost 4 bases to trimming and J lost 4 bases; unmatched junction nucleotides: 11. From germline, CDR1 is SGDLS and CDR2 YYNGEE. This CDR3 reads CASSPQTGGVGTGELFF. In DNA, the CDR3 is TGTGCCAGCAGCCCACAAACAGGGGGCGTTGGCACCGGGGAGCTGTTTTTT.

V is TRBV19 and J is TRBJ2-7, with 8 bases aligning to TRBD1. CDR1 and CDR2 from the germline V gene are LNHDA and SQIVND (reference sequence). V gave up 3 bases and J gave up 7 bases; unmatched junction bases: 14. The length of the CDR3 is 16 residues. The CDR3 region has the DNA TGTGCCAGTAGTATTCTCCCCAAGGGACAGGCTAAGGAGCAGTACTTC. It encodes CASSILPKGQAKEQYF.

This clonotype was detected many times. The chain recombines TRBV5-1 with TRBJ2-5; 8 positions match TRBD1. The CDR3 spans 15 residues. V lost 5 bases, J lost 4 bases, and 10 bases stayed unmatched. CDR1 is SGHRS, CDR2 YFSETQ, per germline. CDR3 residues: CASRGPRGLRETQYF. The CDR3 DNA follows: TGCGCCAGCAGGGGCCCCAGGGGGCTTCGAGAGACCCAGTACTTC.

This clonotype was counted a few times. This rearrangement joins TRBV18 to TRBJ1-4; 10 bases are shared with TRBD1. The CDR3 totals 18 residues. The germline gives CDR1 KGHSH, CDR2 LQKENI. V was clipped by 4 bases and J by 2 bases; unmatched bases: 10. CDR3 sequence (DNA): TGTGCCAGCTCACGTCTTCCGGGACAGGGGAACACTAATGAAAAACTGTTTTTT. Its protein product is CASSRLPGQGNTNEKLFF.

This clonotype occurred many times. The chain combines TRBV4-3 with TRBJ2-3; 8 nucleotides match TRBD2. Germline V gives CDR1 LGHNA, CDR2 YSLEER. This CDR3 comprises 13 residues. Trimming took 3 bases from V and 8 from J; bases not matched to a gene: 4. CDR3: CASSQGLVGTQYF. The CDR3 DNA reads as TGCGCCAGCAGCCAGGGACTAGTTGGTACGCAGTATTTT.

The V and J genes are TRBV12-3 or TRBV12-4 and TRBJ2-3; D might be TRBD1 (6 bases). Trimming took off 7 bases at V and 10 bases at J, with 21 bases between the two ends. This CDR3 comprises 14 residues. CDR3 in amino acids: CASTQGLVGNAQYF. In DNA form, the CDR3 reads TGTGCCAGCACCCAGGGGCTAGTTGGGAATGCGCAGTATTTT.

Of note for this clonotype: A read error may account for a junction end that differs from germline. V gene TRBV5-1 combines with J gene TRBJ2-5; no clear D. This CDR3 is built from 14 residues. Germline assignment: CDR1 SGHRS and CDR2 YFSETQ. The chain's CDR3 is CASSSSLGKETQYF. In DNA form, the CDR3 reads TGCGCCAGCAGCTCAAGTCTGGGGAAGGAGACCCAATACTTC.

The chain combines TRBV18 with TRBJ1-2; no reliable D call. The V end lost 5 bases, the J end lost 3 bases, and 16 bases lay between the germline ends. Germline V gives CDR1 KGHSH, CDR2 LQKENI. CDR3 length: 15 residues. CDR3 amino acids: CASSRTQRRDYGYTF. The CDR3, as DNA: TGTGCCAGCTCAAGAACACAAAGGAGGGACTATGGCTACACCTTC.

The chain has TRBV20-1 and TRBJ2-7, with 10 bases that match TRBD1. The CDR3 runs 13 residues. J gave up 2 bases and V 6 bases, and 4 bases lay outside the gene matches. The germline gives CDR1 DFQATT, CDR2 SNEGSKA (reference sequence). The CDR3 DNA reads as TGCAGTGCCCAGGACAGGGGGACCTACGAGCAGTACTTC. Its translation: CSAQDRGTYEQYF.

The V gene is TRBV24-1, the J gene TRBJ1-5; 8 nucleotides align to TRBD1. J was trimmed by 6 bases and V by 7 bases; bases with no gene match: 7. The CDR3 sequence is 14 residues long. Looked up from germline, CDR1 is KGHDR and CDR2 is SFDVKD. The chain's CDR3 is CATRGQGAGQPQHF. The CDR3 DNA reads as TGTGCCACCAGGGGCCAGGGGGCTGGTCAGCCCCAGCATTTT.

This clonotype was seen a few times. This chain links TRBV12-5 with TRBJ2-1, with D uncertain. The length of the CDR3 is 14 residues. Germline CDR1 and CDR2: LGHNT and FRNRAP. Trimming shortened V by 1 base and J by 8 bases, and 12 bases separated the two germline ends. The CDR3 region has the DNA TGTGCTAGTGGTTTGGGGAACCCGACGGATGAGCAGTTCTTC. Its protein is CASGLGNPTDEQFF.

The CDR3 bases are TGTGCCAGCAGCCAAGAGATGGTTAGCGGGGCCTACGAGCAGTACTTC. Its protein is CASSQEMVSGAYEQYF. The V call is TRBV4-2, the J call TRBJ2-7; TRBD2 matches 8 bases. The CDR3 has 16 amino acids. J lost 2 bases, V lost 0 bases, and 6 bases had no gene match. The germline CDR1 and CDR2 sequences are LGHNA and YNFKEQ.

This clonotype was counted ten times or more. The chain recombines TRBV7-9 with TRBJ1-1, with D possibly TRBD1 on 5 matching bases. Germline V gene lookup returns CDR1 SEHNR and CDR2 FQNEAQ (reference sequence). The CDR3 sequence is 14 residues long. The ends were cut back, 3 bases at V and 8 bases at J, with 16 bases in the middle. CDR3 coding DNA: TGTGCCAGCAGCTTTCAGGGAACCCCTTACGAAGCTTTCTTT. Translating it yields CASSFQGTPYEAFF.

This clonotype was counted at least ten times. The rearrangement joins TRBV28 to TRBJ2-7; D remains unclear. Trimming left V 2 bases short and J 6 bases short, with 8 bases between. CDR3 length: 12 amino acids. The germline V gene has CDR1 MDHEN and CDR2 SYDVKM. For the CDR3, the DNA is TGTGCCAGCAGTTTACCCGTGGGCGAGCAGTACTTC. Its protein is CASSLPVGEQYF.

The chain combines TRBV3-1 with TRBJ1-2; no definite D call. Trimming pared 4 bases from V and 2 bases from J, leaving 11 bases between. CDR1 LGHDT and CDR2 YNNKEL come from the germline V gene (reference sequence). This CDR3 is built from 14 residues. In DNA form, the CDR3 reads TGTGCCAGCAGCCGAGACGGGCGGAACTATGGCTACACCTTC. Its translation: CASSRDGRNYGYTF.

This sequence joins TRBV20-1 and TRBJ2-7; TRBD2 matches 10 bases. CDR1 and CDR2 (germline): DFQATT, SNEGSKA (reference sequence). The CDR3 totals 16 residues. The V and J ends lost 5 bases and 0 bases, in that order; junction bases with no gene match: 10. The CDR3 is CSAHIAGGSSSYEQYF. CDR3 nucleotide sequence: TGCAGTGCTCATATAGCGGGGGGCTCCTCCTCCTACGAGCAGTACTTC.